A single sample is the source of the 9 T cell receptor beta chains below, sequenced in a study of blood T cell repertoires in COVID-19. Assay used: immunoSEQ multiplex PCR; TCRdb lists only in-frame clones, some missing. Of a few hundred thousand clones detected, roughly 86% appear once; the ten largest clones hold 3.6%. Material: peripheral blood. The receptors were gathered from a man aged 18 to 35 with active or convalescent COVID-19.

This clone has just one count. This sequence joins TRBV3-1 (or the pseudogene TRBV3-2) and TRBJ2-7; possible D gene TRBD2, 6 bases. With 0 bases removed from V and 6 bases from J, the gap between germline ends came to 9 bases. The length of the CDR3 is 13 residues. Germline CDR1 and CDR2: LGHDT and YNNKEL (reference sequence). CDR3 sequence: CASSQEERAEQYF. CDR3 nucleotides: TGTGCCAGCAGCCAAGAAGAGCGGGCCGAGCAGTACTTC.

The CDR3 DNA reads TGTGCCAGCAGCTTCTCCGGGGGATGGACTAGCGGGAGGGCCAGGGACACCGGGGAGCTGTTTTTT. This sequence encodes CASSFSGGWTSGRARDTGELFF. The genes are TRBV7-4 and TRBJ2-2, with 15 bases fitting TRBD2. The CDR3 sequence is 22 residues long. The junction had 17 bases not matched to a gene; V was cut back by 3 bases and J by 3 bases. Looked up from germline, CDR1 is SGHVT and CDR2 is SQSDAQ.

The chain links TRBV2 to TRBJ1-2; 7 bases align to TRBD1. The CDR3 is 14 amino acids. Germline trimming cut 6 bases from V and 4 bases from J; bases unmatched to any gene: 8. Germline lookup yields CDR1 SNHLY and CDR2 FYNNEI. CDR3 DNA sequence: TGTGCCAGCAGCCATCCGGGACAGAGCTATGGCTACACCTTC. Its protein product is CASSHPGQSYGYTF.

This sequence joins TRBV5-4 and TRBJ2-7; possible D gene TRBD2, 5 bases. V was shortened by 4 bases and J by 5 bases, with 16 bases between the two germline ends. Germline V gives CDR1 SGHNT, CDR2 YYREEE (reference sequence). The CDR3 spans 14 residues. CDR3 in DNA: TGTGCCAGCAGCCTGGCCCTGGGAGACCACGAGCAGTACTTC. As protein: CASSLALGDHEQYF.

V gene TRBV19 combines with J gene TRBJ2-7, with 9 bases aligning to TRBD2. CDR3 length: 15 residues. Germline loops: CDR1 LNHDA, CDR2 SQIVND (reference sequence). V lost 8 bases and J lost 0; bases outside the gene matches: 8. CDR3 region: CASRSLAGISYEQYF. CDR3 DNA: TGTGCCAGTCGCTCTCTAGCGGGGATCTCCTACGAGCAGTACTTC.

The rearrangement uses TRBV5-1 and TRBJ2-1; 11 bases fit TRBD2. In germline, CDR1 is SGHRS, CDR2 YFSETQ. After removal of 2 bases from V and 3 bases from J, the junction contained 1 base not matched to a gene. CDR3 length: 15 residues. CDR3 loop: CASSFSGGGYNEQFF. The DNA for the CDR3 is TGCGCCAGCAGCTTTAGCGGGGGGGGCTACAATGAGCAGTTCTTC.

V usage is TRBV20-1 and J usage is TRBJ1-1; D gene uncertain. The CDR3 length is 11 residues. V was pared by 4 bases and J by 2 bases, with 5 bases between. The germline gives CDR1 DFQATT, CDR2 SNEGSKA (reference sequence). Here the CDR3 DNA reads TGCAGTGCTATCCTCAACACTGAAGCTTTCTTT. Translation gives CSAILNTEAFF.

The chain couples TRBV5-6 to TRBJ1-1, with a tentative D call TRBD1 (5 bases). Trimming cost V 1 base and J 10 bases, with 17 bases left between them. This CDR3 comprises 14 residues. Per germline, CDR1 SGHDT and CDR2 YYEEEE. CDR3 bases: TGTGCCAGCAGCTTGAAGGGGTATCGATCGAGAGCTTTCTTT. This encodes CASSLKGYRSRAFF.

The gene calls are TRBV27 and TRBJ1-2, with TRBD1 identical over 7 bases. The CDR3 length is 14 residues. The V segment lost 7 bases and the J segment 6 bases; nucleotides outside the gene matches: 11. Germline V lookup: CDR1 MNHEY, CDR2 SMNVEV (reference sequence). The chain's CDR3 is CASKRKTGSDGYTF. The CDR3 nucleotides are TGTGCCAGCAAACGAAAGACAGGGTCGGATGGCTACACCTTC.